This entry features one T cell receptor (beta chain) sequence. Its antigen is currently unknown. The germline gives CDR1 GTSNPN, CDR2 SVGIG (reference sequence). V was clipped by 3 bases and J by 0 bases, with 12 bases between them. The CDR3 covers 16 residues. This specimen belongs to a study of OX40 agonist ivuxolimab in advanced cancers. Study at large: About 40% of patients had received prior checkpoint inhibitor therapy. The study, taken as a whole, reports: Clonal expansion from baseline to week 6 occurred in both CD4+ and CD8+ T cells.

Only in-frame clones appear in the TCRdb table, and some are missing; sequencing was by immunoSEQ multiplex PCR. Among 20,000 to 30,000 clones listed, 88% were seen once. With baseline, cycle 4 day 1, and cycle 7 day 1 as timepoints, blood was sampled. This TCR derives from an adult with an advanced solid tumor such as melanoma, head and neck, liver or kidney cancer. V usage is TRBV30 and J usage is TRBJ2-6; D is ambiguous. The material was CD4+ or CD8+ T cells sorted from blood, obtained in a trial of the OX40 agonist ivuxolimab. CDR3 bases: TGTGCCTGGAGACCTCTAAGTAACTCTGGGGCCAACGTCCTGACTTTC. Translated: CAWRPLSNSGANVLTF. The complete variable domain, with remaining parts taken from reference TRBV30 and TRBJ2-6, reads SQTIHQWPATLVQPVGSPLSLECTVEGTSNPNLYWYRQAAGRGLQLLFYSVGIGQISSEVPQNLSASRPQDRQFILSSKKLLLSDSGFYLCAWRPLSNSGANVLTFGAGSRLTVL.